The present TCR beta chain was sequenced within a study of CD8 T cells in Susac syndrome. The RNA input was roughly 0.45 to 1 ug, and it was reverse transcribed with random hexamers. TCRdb called the immunoSEQ multiplex PCR reads again in MiXCR, with one record for every CDR3 protein. Of 100,000 to 150,000 distinct CDR3 sequences listed, around 94% are singletons. The CD8+ and CD4+ T cells were negatively isolated, with the TEMRA cells enriched by FACS. Input material: CD8+ T cells from PBMCs. The origin of this receptor is a human donor with Susac syndrome.

The CDR3 coding sequence is TGTGCCAGCACCCCGGCCTCTCTCGAGCAGTACTTC. Its protein product is CASTPASLEQYF. The rearrangement uses TRBV6-6 and TRBJ2-7, with D unresolved. The germline gives CDR1 MNHNY, CDR2 SVGAGI (reference sequence). Trimming shortened V by 7 bases and J by 6 bases, and 13 bases separated the two germline ends. This CDR3 comprises 12 residues.